The 22 T cell receptor beta chains below were found in one sample sequenced in a study of blood T cells in healthy people across ages. Primed by a sample-barcoded 5' primer and a J-beta primer mix, a second PCR proceeded for about 7 to 12 cycles. One entry per CDR3 protein results from TCRdb running MiXCR on the 5' RACE reads. The sample includes hundreds of thousands of distinct CDR3 sequences, roughly 47% of them seen just once. Sequencing input: blood. The source is a woman in her sixties or seventies in good health.

This clonotype is a singleton in its sample. The chain combines TRBV6-2 or TRBV6-3 with TRBJ2-7; no firm D call. V lost 6 bases, J lost 7 bases, and 34 bases lay in between. CDR1 and CDR2 (germline): MNHEY, SVGEGT. CDR3 length: 19 amino acids. The CDR3 bases are TGTGCCAGCAGCCCAAGTTACCAATTTCGGCCTGGGAAGTCGAATGAGCAGTACTTC. Translation: CASSPSYQFRPGKSNEQYF.

This sequence joins TRBV6-2 or TRBV6-3 and TRBJ2-5; D ambiguous. Judging by the DNA end, TRBJ2-7 fits better; the J call may be wrong. CDR1 is MNHEY, CDR2 SVGEGT, per germline. CDR3 length equals 12 residues. The CDR3 coding sequence is TGTGCCAGCAACCGACACACCTACGAGCAGTACTTC. It yields the protein CASNRHTYEQYF.

This clonotype came up many times. V gene TRBV6-6 combines with J gene TRBJ2-1; TRBD2 matches at 11 bases. There are 16 residues in the CDR3. Trimming at V came to 8 bases and at J to 9 bases, leaving 15 bases not matched to a gene. Looked up from germline, CDR1 is MNHNY and CDR2 is SVGAGI (reference sequence). This CDR3 reads CASLLTSGGHGREQFF. CDR3 bases: TGTGCCAGCCTATTAACTAGCGGGGGACACGGGCGTGAGCAGTTCTTC.

The chain joins TRBV6-5 to TRBJ1-4; tentatively, D is TRBD1 (6 bases). V lost 8 bases to trimming and J lost 7 bases, with 14 bases between them. Germline loops: CDR1 MNHEY, CDR2 SVGAGI. This CDR3 has 13 amino acids. CDR3 region: CASSDSKIEKLFF. The CDR3, as DNA: TGTGCCAGCTCGGACAGTAAGATTGAAAAACTGTTTTTT.

The chain has TRBV25-1 and TRBJ1-1; the D is unclear. Trimming left V 7 bases short and J 0 bases short, with 3 bases between. Germline CDR1 and CDR2: MGHDK and SYGVNS. The CDR3 length is 11 residues. The CDR3 coding sequence is TGTGCCAGCACCATGAACACTGAAGCTTTCTTT. This gives the protein CASTMNTEAFF. Looking up the rest from reference TRBV25-1 and TRBJ1-1 gives the full variable domain: EADIYQTPRYLVIGTGKKITLECSQTMGHDKMYWYQQDPGMELHLIHYSYGVNSTEKGDLSSESTVSRIRTEHFPLTLESARPSHTSQYLCASTMNTEAFFGQGTRLTVV.

V and J are TRBV20-1 and TRBJ2-3; 9 bases are shared with TRBD2. Trimming cost V 5 bases and J 1 base; bases outside gene matches: 7. The CDR3 extends over 15 amino acids. Per germline, CDR1 DFQATT and CDR2 SNEGSKA (reference sequence). In DNA, the CDR3 is TGCAGTGCTCAGCTTCTAGCGGGGCGCACAGATACGCAGTATTTT. Protein product: CSAQLLAGRTDTQYF.

The rearrangement links TRBV9 to TRBJ2-7, with a weak D call TRBD1 (5 bases). The germline V and J ends were trimmed by 1 base and 1 base, with 12 bases remaining between them. This CDR3 spans 15 amino acids. Per the germline V gene, CDR1 is SGDLS and CDR2 is YYNGEE. CDR3 coding DNA: TGTGCCAGCAGCGTAACTACAGGCAGTTCCTACGAGCAGTACTTC. Protein product: CASSVTTGSSYEQYF.

V and J are TRBV2 and TRBJ2-7, with TRBD1 matching over 12 bases. Germline CDR1 is SNHLY and CDR2 is FYNNEI. Trimming removed 6 bases from V and 4 bases from J; junction bases left unmatched: 10. The CDR3 consists of 16 residues. The CDR3 here is CASRAGTGGALYEQYF. In DNA form, the CDR3 reads TGTGCCAGCAGAGCCGGGACAGGGGGCGCTCTGTACGAGCAGTACTTC. The variable domain in full, with the rest retrieved from reference TRBV2 and TRBJ2-7, is EPEVTQTPSHQVTQMGQEVILRCVPISNHLYFYWYRQILGQKVEFLVSFYNNEISEKSEIFDDQFSVERPDGSNFTLKIRSTKLEDSAMYFCASRAGTGGALYEQYFGPGTRLTVT.

This clonotype was seen more than once but under ten times. Sequence at one end of the junction differs from germline and may be a read error. The chain uses TRBV20-1 and TRBJ2-5, with TRBD1 matching 10 bases. Germline CDR1 DFQATT, CDR2 SNEGSKA (reference sequence). The CDR3 length is 13 residues. In DNA form, the CDR3 reads TGCAGTGCAGACAGGGGGCTTCAAGGGACCCAGTACTTC. This gives the protein CSADRGLQGTQYF.

The V and J genes are TRBV15 and TRBJ2-5; D gene unclear. The CDR3 is 15 residues long. V shed 1 base and J shed 3 bases, with 12 bases lying between them. Per the germline V gene, CDR1 is LNHNV and CDR2 is YYDKDF (reference sequence). This chain's CDR3 is CATSRVQALEETQYF. CDR3 in DNA: TGTGCCACCAGCAGAGTTCAGGCGCTGGAAGAGACCCAGTACTTC. The full variable domain, rest sourced from reference TRBV15 and TRBJ2-5, is DAMVIQNPRYQVTQFGKPVTLSCSQTLNHNVMYWYQQKSSQAPKLLFHYYDKDFNNEADTPDNFQSRRPNTSFCFLDIRSPGLGDTAMYLCATSRVQALEETQYFGPGTRLLVL.

The V call is TRBV20-1, the J call TRBJ2-3, with 7 bases identical to TRBD2. CDR1 and CDR2 from the germline V gene are DFQATT and SNEGSKA (reference sequence). With 5 bases clipped from V and 2 bases from J, the junction kept 10 bases outside the gene matches. The CDR3 spans 15 residues. The CDR3 loop is CSAPMGGVITDTQYF. As DNA, the CDR3 is TGCAGTGCTCCAATGGGGGGGGTGATCACAGATACGCAGTATTTT.

The V gene is TRBV27, the J gene TRBJ1-2; D is perhaps TRBD1 (5 bases). This CDR3 is built from 13 residues. Germline V lookup: CDR1 MNHEY, CDR2 SMNVEV (reference sequence). The V gene lost 6 bases and the J gene lost 8 bases, with 16 bases spanning the gap. The CDR3 is CASSPPGGKGYTF. The CDR3 nucleotides are TGTGCCAGCAGCCCGCCCGGGGGGAAAGGCTACACCTTC.

The chain has TRBV6-6 and TRBJ1-2; 12 bases fit TRBD1. Trimming removed 2 bases from V and 8 bases from J; junction bases left unmatched: 6. Germline V gene lookup returns CDR1 MNHNY and CDR2 SVGAGI (reference sequence). The CDR3 consists of 15 residues. CDR3 sequence reads: CASSYTGTGGRGYTF. CDR3 nucleotides: TGTGCCAGCAGTTACACCGGGACAGGGGGCAGGGGCTACACCTTC.

This clonotype was detected only a few times. The chain carries TRBV11-2 and TRBJ2-3; TRBD2 matches at 10 bases. CDR1 and CDR2 (germline): SGHAT, FQNNGV. This CDR3 is 14 amino acids long. Trimming at V came to 7 bases and at J to 0 bases, leaving 1 base not matched to a gene. This CDR3 is CASKTSGSTDTQYF. CDR3 coding DNA: TGTGCCAGCAAGACTAGCGGGAGCACAGATACGCAGTATTTT.

This chain joins TRBV11-2 and TRBJ1-6; 7 nucleotides line up with TRBD1. The V gene end was trimmed by 4 bases and the J gene end by 10 bases; junction bases not matched to a gene: 10. The germline CDR1 and CDR2 sequences are SGHAT and FQNNGV. The CDR3 is 15 residues long. The CDR3 region has the DNA TGTGCCAGCAGCTCGACAGGGAATCTAAGGTCACCCCTCCACTTT. Its translation: CASSSTGNLRSPLHF.

This chain uses TRBV4-1 with TRBJ2-5, with D perhaps matching TRBD1 or TRBD2 (5 bases each). Germline assignment: CDR1 MGHRA and CDR2 YSYEKL. The CDR3 covers 16 residues. V was cut by 1 base and J by 1 base, with 13 bases left in between. CDR3 loop: CASSQAPPRGQETQYF. CDR3 sequence (DNA): TGCGCCAGCAGCCAAGCCCCCCCGAGGGGCCAAGAGACCCAGTACTTC.

CDR3 in amino acids: CASSVWTGMNTEAFF. The CDR3 DNA reads as TGTGCCAGCAGCGTTTGGACAGGGATGAACACTGAAGCTTTCTTT. The chain couples TRBV5-5 to TRBJ1-1; 8 positions agree with TRBD1. The CDR3 is made up of 15 amino acids. The V gene end was trimmed by 4 bases and the J gene end by 0 bases; junction bases not matched to a gene: 5. Germline V lookup: CDR1 SGHKS, CDR2 YYEKEE (reference sequence).

The J gene is TRBJ2-7, the V gene TRBV6-1; 7 positions agree with TRBD1. The J call may be incorrect, as the DNA end agrees better with TRBJ2-5. This CDR3 contains 15 residues. Germline loops: CDR1 MNHNS, CDR2 SASEGT. As DNA, the CDR3 is TGTGCCAGCAGTGAAATGGTAGGGGGCCGAGAGACCCAGTACTTC. This encodes CASSEMVGGRETQYF.

Only a few counts were recorded for this clonotype. The rearrangement uses TRBV18 and TRBJ2-5; 8 bases agree with TRBD1. The CDR3 loop spans 17 amino acids. Trimming at V came to 0 bases and at J to 5 bases, leaving 11 bases not matched to a gene. Germline V gene data show CDR1 as KGHSH and CDR2 as LQKENI. The CDR3 is CASSPPPDREAEETQYF. CDR3 nucleotides: TGTGCCAGCTCACCACCCCCGGACAGGGAAGCGGAGGAGACCCAGTACTTC. Drawing the rest from reference TRBV18 and TRBJ2-5, the complete variable domain is NAGVMQNPRHLVRRRGQEARLRCSPMKGHSHVYWYRQLPEEGLKFMVYLQKENIIDESGMPKERFSAEFPKEGPSILRIQQVVRGDSAAYFCASSPPPDREAEETQYFGPGTRLLVL.

This clonotype has more than one count but fewer than ten. The rearrangement links TRBV5-6 to TRBJ2-5, with 11 bases fitting TRBD1. In germline, CDR1 is SGHDT, CDR2 YYEEEE. This CDR3 is built from 17 residues. V gave up 4 bases and J gave up 3 bases; unmatched junction bases: 11. The CDR3 loop reads CASSPRTGGILEETQYF. In DNA, the CDR3 is TGTGCCAGCAGCCCGAGGACAGGGGGCATTTTGGAAGAGACCCAGTACTTC.

This clonotype was recorded a few times. This chain links TRBV6-2 or TRBV6-3 with TRBJ2-1, with TRBD2 matching over 9 bases. The germline gives CDR1 MNHEY, CDR2 SVGEGT. J gave up 4 bases and V 2 bases, and 3 bases lay outside the gene matches. This CDR3 comprises 15 residues. The CDR3 loop reads CASSYPTSGYNEQFF. The DNA of the CDR3 is TGTGCCAGCAGTTACCCTACTAGCGGGTACAATGAGCAGTTCTTC.

The gene calls are TRBV7-9 and TRBJ1-2; D is unclear. The CDR3 sequence is 17 residues long. Trimming took off 1 base at V and 2 bases at J, with 17 bases between the two ends. The V gene's germline CDR1 is SEHNR and CDR2 FQNEAQ (reference sequence). The CDR3 reads CASSLVVLARTNYGYTF. The CDR3 DNA is TGTGCCAGCAGCTTAGTCGTCCTTGCACGGACGAACTATGGCTACACCTTC. Full variable domain (remainder filled in from reference TRBV7-9 and TRBJ1-2): DTGVSQNPRHKITKRGQNVTFRCDPISEHNRLYWYRQTLGQGPEFLTYFQNEAQLEKSRLLSDRFSAERPKGSFSTLEIQRTEQGDSAMYLCASSLVVLARTNYGYTFGSGTRLTVV.